This is a list of T cell receptor beta chains from one sample in a study of STAT5B mutations in CD4+ large granular lymphocyte leukemia. The repertoire was sequenced with immunoSEQ multiplex PCR; TCRdb's copy has only in-frame clones and lacks some. Of fewer than 40,000 clones in the sample, about 76% are singletons; the top ten hold less than 2.5%. Sequenced sample: CD4+ T cells from blood buffy coats. These TCRs come from a human donor in good health. The CDR3 runs from the conserved cysteine through the conserved F or W. D genes are given only for firm matches. Clone sizes are given selectively: once, few, many, or a class where the clone is expanded.

clone size,D gene,V gene,J gene,CDR3 protein,CDR3 DNA
-,-,TRBV11-2,TRBJ2-7,CASSLGRVDLRYYEQYF,TGTGCCAGCAGCTTAGGCAGGGTTGATCTTCGTTACTACGAGCAGTACTTC
-,-,TRBV11-1,TRBJ1-1,CASSHGGYEAFF,TGTGCCAGCAGTCACGGAGGCTATGAAGCTTTCTTT
once,-,TRBV30,TRBJ1-6,CAGGHRRSSSYNSPLHF,TGTGCCGGCGGGCACAGACGATCGAGCTCCTATAATTCACCCCTCCACTTT
-,-,TRBV11-2,TRBJ1-5,CASSLGAGAGNQPQHF,TGTGCCAGCAGCTTAGGGGCGGGGGCCGGCAATCAGCCCCAGCATTTT
-,TRBD1,TRBV10-1,TRBJ2-2,CATRDRNAGELFF,TGCGCCACCCGGGACAGAAACGCCGGGGAGCTGTTTTTT
-,-,TRBV18,TRBJ1-1,CASSPITGRTEAFF,TGTGCCAGCTCACCTATTACAGGGCGCACTGAAGCTTTCTTT
-,-,TRBV30,TRBJ2-7,CAWKKDITYEQYF,TGTGCCTGGAAGAAAGACATAACCTACGAGCAGTACTTC
-,-,TRBV10-3,TRBJ2-5,CAISVGAALGETQYF,TGTGCCATCAGTGTCGGAGCGGCCCTCGGGGAGACCCAGTACTTC
-,TRBD2,TRBV5-4,TRBJ2-3,CASSPGTSGMRPDTQYF,TGTGCCAGCAGCCCGGGGACTAGCGGGATGCGGCCAGATACGCAGTATTTT
-,-,TRBV27,TRBJ1-2,CASSFAVSGTAIYGYTF,TGTGCCAGCAGTTTCGCTGTCTCGGGGACGGCAATCTATGGCTACACCTTC
-,-,TRBV5-1,TRBJ2-2,CASSPTRPGSNTGELFF,TGCGCCAGCAGCCCCACCCGCCCGGGGTCGAACACCGGGGAGCTGTTTTTT
-,-,TRBV7-9,TRBJ1-6,CASSFRGSSYNSPLHF,TGTGCCAGCAGCTTTCGGGGGAGCTCCTATAATTCACCCCTCCACTTT
-,-,TRBV5-5,TRBJ1-2,CASRGDANYGYTF,TGTGCCAGCAGGGGGGATGCTAACTATGGCTACACCTTC
-,-,TRBV7-2,TRBJ1-4,CASRPLSGTGEKLFF,TGTGCCAGCAGGCCCCTATCCGGGACGGGCGAAAAACTGTTTTTT
-,-,TRBV10-3,TRBJ1-2,CAIRRAANYGYTF,TGTGCCATCCGACGGGCAGCTAACTATGGCTACACCTTC
-,-,TRBV6-1,TRBJ1-1,CASSATGATEAFF,TGTGCCAGCAGTGCCACAGGCGCGACTGAAGCTTTCTTT
few,-,TRBV25-1,TRBJ1-4,CASSVRGEKLFF,TGTGCCAGCAGTGTGAGGGGTGAAAAACTGTTTTTT
-,-,TRBV11-2,TRBJ1-1,CASSLGGRGTEAFF,TGTGCCAGCAGCTTAGGAGGGCGGGGCACTGAAGCTTTCTTT
-,-,TRBV11-3,TRBJ2-3,CASSLDSHLQGAQYF,TGTGCCAGCAGCTTAGATTCCCACCTCCAGGGCGCGCAGTATTTT
-,-,TRBV5-5,TRBJ1-1,CASSLQGNTEAFF,TGTGCCAGCAGCTTACAGGGGAACACTGAAGCTTTCTTT
-,-,TRBV6-4,TRBJ1-6,CASSDSGRNSPLHF,TGTGCCAGCAGTGACTCGGGCAGAAATTCACCCCTCCACTTT
-,-,TRBV6-1,TRBJ1-5,CASRAGNQPQHF,TGTGCCAGCAGGGCAGGGAATCAGCCCCAGCATTTT
-,-,TRBV11-1,TRBJ1-3,CASSATDGASGNTIYF,TGTGCCAGCAGCGCCACCGACGGGGCCTCTGGAAACACCATATATTTT
-,TRBD2,TRBV29-1,TRBJ2-7,CSVVTSGRPHEQYF,TGCAGCGTCGTGACTAGCGGGAGGCCCCACGAGCAGTACTTC
-,-,TRBV15,TRBJ1-5,CATSRLKGNFNQPQHF,TGTGCCACCAGCAGACTCAAAGGAAACTTCAATCAGCCCCAGCATTTT
once,-,TRBV11-2,TRBJ2-5,CASSLLQGRETQYF,TGTGCCAGCAGCTTATTACAGGGACGGGAGACCCAGTACTTC